Listed below are T cell receptor beta chains from one sample, sequenced in a study of blood T cell repertoires in COVID-19. Sequenced by immunoSEQ multiplex PCR; TCRdb stores in-frame clones only, minus some. The table has about 180,000 clones, about 90% seen once. The specimen was PBMCs or T cells enriched from blood (not recorded which). The receptor set was obtained from a woman aged 18 to 35 who had recovered from COVID-19. Both conserved end residues are part of each CDR3. A D gene is named only where the DNA matches it firmly. The size field is filled for only some rows; it gives once, few, many or a size class.

v_call: TRBV5-1; j_call: TRBJ2-7; clone_size: -; d_call: TRBD1; cdr3_nt: TGCGCCAGCAGCCCTATACCACCGGGACAGGGCCACGAGCAGTACTTC; cdr3_aa: CASSPIPPGQGHEQYF
v_call: TRBV2; j_call: TRBJ1-2; clone_size: -; d_call: -; cdr3_nt: TGTGCCAGCAGTGCTTTGGGGGCCACCTATGGCTACACCTTC; cdr3_aa: CASSALGATYGYTF
v_call: TRBV28; j_call: TRBJ2-2; clone_size: -; d_call: -; cdr3_nt: TGTGCCAGCAAAACGCAAGGGGTCGACACCGGGGAGCTGTTTTTT; cdr3_aa: CASKTQGVDTGELFF
v_call: TRBV28; j_call: TRBJ1-1; clone_size: -; d_call: -; cdr3_nt: TGTGCCAGCAGTCCGTTACCGGGGGGGAGAACTGAAGCTTTCTTT; cdr3_aa: CASSPLPGGRTEAFF
v_call: TRBV20-1; j_call: TRBJ2-5; clone_size: once; d_call: -; cdr3_nt: TGCAGTGCTAGCCTGGAGACCCAGTACTTC; cdr3_aa: CSASLETQYF
v_call: TRBV2; j_call: TRBJ2-7; clone_size: -; d_call: -; cdr3_nt: TGTGCCAGCAGTGACGTGGAGGGCCCCAGACACGAGCAGTACTTC; cdr3_aa: CASSDVEGPRHEQYF
v_call: TRBV4-3; j_call: TRBJ2-3; clone_size: -; d_call: -; cdr3_nt: TGCGCCAGCAGCCAAGAAAGGGGCTCGGGCACAGATACGCAGTATTTT; cdr3_aa: CASSQERGSGTDTQYF
v_call: TRBV6-5; j_call: TRBJ2-7; clone_size: -; d_call: TRBD1; cdr3_nt: TGTGCCAGCAGGGTATACGGGACAGGTCCCTACGAGCAGTACTTC; cdr3_aa: CASRVYGTGPYEQYF
v_call: TRBV4-3; j_call: TRBJ1-2; clone_size: -; d_call: -; cdr3_nt: TGCGCCAGCAGCCAAGATCCAGGGCCAGGCCCACATGGCTACACCTTC; cdr3_aa: CASSQDPGPGPHGYTF
v_call: TRBV28; j_call: TRBJ1-2; clone_size: -; d_call: -; cdr3_nt: TGTGCCAGCAGTTTAATTCAGGGTTCAGGGTATGGCTACACCTTC; cdr3_aa: CASSLIQGSGYGYTF
v_call: TRBV9; j_call: TRBJ2-7; clone_size: -; d_call: TRBD1; cdr3_nt: TGTGCCAGCAGCGGGGGACAGGGATCCTTGTACGAGCAGTACTTC; cdr3_aa: CASSGGQGSLYEQYF
v_call: TRBV5-1; j_call: TRBJ1-1; clone_size: -; d_call: TRBD1; cdr3_nt: TGCGCCAGCAGTCTGTTACAGGGGGGTACCACTGAAGCTTTCTTT; cdr3_aa: CASSLLQGGTTEAFF
v_call: TRBV9; j_call: TRBJ2-1; clone_size: -; d_call: TRBD1; cdr3_nt: TGTGCCAGCAGCGGTACAGGGGTACGGCCTGACAATGAGCAGTTCTTC; cdr3_aa: CASSGTGVRPDNEQFF
v_call: TRBV5-4; j_call: TRBJ2-7; clone_size: -; d_call: TRBD2; cdr3_nt: TGTGCCAGCAGTCATGTTGGGATTCGGACTAGCCCCAACGAGCAGTACTTC; cdr3_aa: CASSHVGIRTSPNEQYF
v_call: TRBV30; j_call: TRBJ2-7; clone_size: once; d_call: -; cdr3_nt: TGTGCCTGGAGTGCTGGCGGCCCCACCTACGAGCAGTACTTC; cdr3_aa: CAWSAGGPTYEQYF
v_call: TRBV7-9; j_call: TRBJ2-1; clone_size: -; d_call: TRBD1; cdr3_nt: TGTGCCAGCAGCTTCCGACAGGGGACCTACAATGAGCAGTTCTTC; cdr3_aa: CASSFRQGTYNEQFF
v_call: TRBV4-3; j_call: TRBJ2-7; clone_size: -; d_call: TRBD1; cdr3_nt: TGCGCCAGCAGCCAGTGGACAGGGGGCAGCTACGAGCAGTACTTC; cdr3_aa: CASSQWTGGSYEQYF
v_call: TRBV2; j_call: TRBJ1-2; clone_size: -; d_call: -; cdr3_nt: TGTGCCAGCAGCTCCGTGTATGGCTACACCTTC; cdr3_aa: CASSSVYGYTF
v_call: TRBV7-9; j_call: TRBJ2-3; clone_size: -; d_call: TRBD1; cdr3_nt: TGTGCCAGCAGCTTAGCGCAGGGACAGCCTACGCAGTATTTT; cdr3_aa: CASSLAQGQPTQYF
v_call: TRBV6-5; j_call: TRBJ1-1; clone_size: few; d_call: -; cdr3_nt: TGTGCCAGCAAGAGGCCTTGGAACACTGAAGCTTTCTTT; cdr3_aa: CASKRPWNTEAFF
v_call: TRBV2; j_call: TRBJ1-5; clone_size: -; d_call: TRBD1; cdr3_nt: TGTGCCAGCAGTGCGCAGGGGGCCGTGGGAGAGCCCCAGCATTTT; cdr3_aa: CASSAQGAVGEPQHF
v_call: TRBV7-2; j_call: TRBJ2-1; clone_size: -; d_call: -; cdr3_nt: TGTGCCAGCAGCCTCGGAAGGGCGGGGTCCTACAATGAGCAGTTCTTC; cdr3_aa: CASSLGRAGSYNEQFF
v_call: TRBV5-1; j_call: TRBJ2-3; clone_size: once; d_call: TRBD2; cdr3_nt: TGCGCCAGCGGACTAGCGGGGAGCACAGATACGCAGTATTTT; cdr3_aa: CASGLAGSTDTQYF
v_call: TRBV19; j_call: TRBJ1-5; clone_size: -; d_call: TRBD1; cdr3_nt: TGTGCCAGTAGTCCCGACAGGGCCCAGCCCCAGCATTTT; cdr3_aa: CASSPDRAQPQHF
v_call: TRBV6-6; j_call: TRBJ1-2; clone_size: -; d_call: TRBD1; cdr3_nt: TGTGCCAGCAGTCTCCGATCGGGACAGGGGTCGAGTTATGGCTACACCTTC; cdr3_aa: CASSLRSGQGSSYGYTF
v_call: TRBV28; j_call: TRBJ2-3; clone_size: -; d_call: -; cdr3_nt: TGTGCCAGCAGTTACGAGACTAGCACAGATACGCAGTATTTT; cdr3_aa: CASSYETSTDTQYF
v_call: TRBV7-9; j_call: TRBJ1-1; clone_size: -; d_call: -; cdr3_nt: TGTGCCAGCAGCTTAGGGGGACAGAACACTGAAGCTTTCTTT; cdr3_aa: CASSLGGQNTEAFF
v_call: TRBV3-1/TRBV3-2; j_call: TRBJ2-5; clone_size: -; d_call: -; cdr3_nt: TGTGCCAGCAGCCAAGGGAAGCGGACGTACCAAGAGACCCAGTACTTC; cdr3_aa: CASSQGKRTYQETQYF
v_call: TRBV4-1; j_call: TRBJ1-1; clone_size: -; d_call: TRBD1; cdr3_nt: TGCGCCAGCAGCCAAGTCCGGCAGACAGGGCGCGGTTTTGGCACTGAAGCTTTCTTT; cdr3_aa: CASSQVRQTGRGFGTEAFF
v_call: TRBV18; j_call: TRBJ1-1; clone_size: -; d_call: -; cdr3_nt: TGTGCCAGCTCACCTGACCCACCTAGCGGAAACACTGAAGCTTTCTTT; cdr3_aa: CASSPDPPSGNTEAFF
v_call: TRBV27; j_call: TRBJ1-2; clone_size: once; d_call: TRBD1; cdr3_nt: TGTGCCAGCAGACAACAGGGGGCGCTTGGCTACACCTTC; cdr3_aa: CASRQQGALGYTF
v_call: TRBV28; j_call: TRBJ2-7; clone_size: few; d_call: TRBD2; cdr3_nt: TGTGCCAGCAGGCCCCCTAGCGGGGGGGCCTACGAGCAGTACTTC; cdr3_aa: CASRPPSGGAYEQYF
v_call: TRBV2; j_call: TRBJ2-7; clone_size: -; d_call: TRBD2; cdr3_nt: TGTGCCAGCAGTGTTGGCGGGGGCTCCTACGAGCAGTACTTC; cdr3_aa: CASSVGGGSYEQYF
v_call: TRBV7-6; j_call: TRBJ2-5; clone_size: -; d_call: -; cdr3_nt: TGTGCCAGCAGCTTAGGTGTCACATCTCAAGAGACCCAGTACTTC; cdr3_aa: CASSLGVTSQETQYF
v_call: TRBV28; j_call: TRBJ1-5; clone_size: -; d_call: -; cdr3_nt: TGTGCCAGCAGAGGGGCTAATCAGCCCCAGCATTTT; cdr3_aa: CASRGANQPQHF
v_call: TRBV4-1; j_call: TRBJ2-7; clone_size: -; d_call: -; cdr3_nt: TGCGCCAGCAGCCAAGTCCTTAGTAGGACAGTCTACGAGCAGTACTTC; cdr3_aa: CASSQVLSRTVYEQYF
v_call: TRBV4-2; j_call: TRBJ2-5; clone_size: -; d_call: TRBD2; cdr3_nt: TGTGCCAGCAGCCCGAACCAACGACTAGCGGGAGCCCAAGAGACCCAGTACTTC; cdr3_aa: CASSPNQRLAGAQETQYF
v_call: TRBV10-3; j_call: TRBJ1-6; clone_size: -; d_call: -; cdr3_nt: TGTGCCACCCGAGTGGGAGGGACGGGGAATTCACCCCTCCACTTT; cdr3_aa: CATRVGGTGNSPLHF
v_call: TRBV27; j_call: TRBJ1-5; clone_size: -; d_call: -; cdr3_nt: TGTGCCAGCAGTTTATCCCTGCAGGGCGCCCAGCATTTT; cdr3_aa: CASSLSLQGAQHF
v_call: TRBV6-5; j_call: TRBJ1-2; clone_size: -; d_call: -; cdr3_nt: TGTGCCAGCATTGTCGAGAACAACTATGGCTACACCTTC; cdr3_aa: CASIVENNYGYTF
v_call: TRBV10-1; j_call: TRBJ2-1; clone_size: -; d_call: TRBD2; cdr3_nt: TGCGCCAGCAGTGATGACCTAGCGGGCGACAATGAGCAGTTCTTC; cdr3_aa: CASSDDLAGDNEQFF
v_call: TRBV2; j_call: TRBJ1-5; clone_size: -; d_call: TRBD1; cdr3_nt: TGTGCCAGCAGTGAACAAGGACAGGGTGGTCAGCCCCAGCATTTT; cdr3_aa: CASSEQGQGGQPQHF
v_call: TRBV3-1/TRBV3-2; j_call: TRBJ2-7; clone_size: once; d_call: -; cdr3_nt: TGTGCCAGCAGCCAAGCGAGTCCTTCTGCCGGCGAGCAGTACTTC; cdr3_aa: CASSQASPSAGEQYF
v_call: TRBV7-2; j_call: TRBJ1-5; clone_size: -; d_call: TRBD1; cdr3_nt: TGTGCCAGCAGCCTTGGACAGGGGGCCAATCAGCCCCAGCATTTT; cdr3_aa: CASSLGQGANQPQHF
v_call: TRBV28; j_call: TRBJ1-3; clone_size: -; d_call: TRBD1; cdr3_nt: TGTGCCAGCAGTACCCCCCGGACAGGGCCCATCTCTGGAAACACCATATATTTT; cdr3_aa: CASSTPRTGPISGNTIYF
v_call: TRBV28; j_call: TRBJ1-2; clone_size: -; d_call: -; cdr3_nt: TGTGCCAGCAGTCTAACAGGGCTAAGTGGCTACACCTTC; cdr3_aa: CASSLTGLSGYTF
v_call: TRBV28; j_call: TRBJ2-7; clone_size: -; d_call: TRBD1; cdr3_nt: TGTGCCAGCAGTCAACTCGGGACAGCCCAATCCTACGAGCAGTACTTC; cdr3_aa: CASSQLGTAQSYEQYF
v_call: TRBV27; j_call: TRBJ2-1; clone_size: few; d_call: TRBD2; cdr3_nt: TGTGCCAGCAGTCCGGGACTAGCGGGGGCACAGCAGTTCTTC; cdr3_aa: CASSPGLAGAQQFF
v_call: TRBV29-1; j_call: TRBJ2-1; clone_size: -; d_call: TRBD2; cdr3_nt: TGCAGCGTTGAAGGACTAGCGGGATCGGGTGAGCAGTTCTTC; cdr3_aa: CSVEGLAGSGEQFF
v_call: TRBV11-2; j_call: TRBJ2-3; clone_size: -; d_call: -; cdr3_nt: TGTGCCAGTAGACGCCGGGACTCAAGCACAGATACGCAGTATTTT; cdr3_aa: CASRRRDSSTDTQYF
v_call: TRBV7-9; j_call: TRBJ2-1; clone_size: -; d_call: TRBD2; cdr3_nt: TGTGCCAGCAATGCGGCTAGCGGGGGGGCCTACAATGAGCAGTTCTTC; cdr3_aa: CASNAASGGAYNEQFF
v_call: TRBV10-2; j_call: TRBJ2-7; clone_size: few; d_call: -; cdr3_nt: TGCGCCAGCAGTTATATAGCGAACGAGCAGTACTTC; cdr3_aa: CASSYIANEQYF
v_call: TRBV6-1; j_call: TRBJ1-4; clone_size: -; d_call: -; cdr3_nt: TGTGCCAGCAGTGACAGGGTGGGGGAAAAACTGTTTTTT; cdr3_aa: CASSDRVGEKLFF
v_call: TRBV5-1; j_call: TRBJ1-1; clone_size: -; d_call: -; cdr3_nt: TGCGCCAGCAGCTTACGGGTATCGAACACTGAAGCTTTCTTT; cdr3_aa: CASSLRVSNTEAFF